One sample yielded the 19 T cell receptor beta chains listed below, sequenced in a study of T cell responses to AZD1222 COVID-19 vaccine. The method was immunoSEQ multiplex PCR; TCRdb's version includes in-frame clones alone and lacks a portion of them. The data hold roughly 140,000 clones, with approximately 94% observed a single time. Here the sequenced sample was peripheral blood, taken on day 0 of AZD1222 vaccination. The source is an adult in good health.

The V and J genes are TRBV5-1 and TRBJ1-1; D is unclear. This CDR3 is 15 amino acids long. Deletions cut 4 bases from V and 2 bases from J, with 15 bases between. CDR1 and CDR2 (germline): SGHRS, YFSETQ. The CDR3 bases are TGCGCCAGCAGCGCGCAAGGAACAGTTAACACTGAAGCTTTCTTT. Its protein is CASSAQGTVNTEAFF.

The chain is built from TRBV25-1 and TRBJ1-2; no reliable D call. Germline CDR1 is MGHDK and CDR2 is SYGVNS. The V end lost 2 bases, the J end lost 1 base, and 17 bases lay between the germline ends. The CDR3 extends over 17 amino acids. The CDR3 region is CASSELGMAEDNYGYTF. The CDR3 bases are TGTGCCAGCAGTGAACTTGGCATGGCGGAGGATAACTATGGCTACACCTTC.

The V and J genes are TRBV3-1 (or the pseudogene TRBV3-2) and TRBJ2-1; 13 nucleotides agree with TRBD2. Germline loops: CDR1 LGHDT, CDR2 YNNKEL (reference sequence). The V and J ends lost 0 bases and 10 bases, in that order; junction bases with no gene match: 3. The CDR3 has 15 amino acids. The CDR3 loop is CASSQEKTSGGEQFF. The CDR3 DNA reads TGTGCCAGCAGCCAAGAAAAGACTAGCGGGGGGGAGCAGTTCTTC.

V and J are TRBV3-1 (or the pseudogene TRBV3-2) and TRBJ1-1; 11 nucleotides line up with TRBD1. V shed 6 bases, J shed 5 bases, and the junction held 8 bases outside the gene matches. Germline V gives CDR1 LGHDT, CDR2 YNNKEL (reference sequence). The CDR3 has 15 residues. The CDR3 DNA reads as TGTGCCAGCAGTCGTCCCGGGACAGGGGGGACTGAAGCTTTCTTT. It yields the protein CASSRPGTGGTEAFF.

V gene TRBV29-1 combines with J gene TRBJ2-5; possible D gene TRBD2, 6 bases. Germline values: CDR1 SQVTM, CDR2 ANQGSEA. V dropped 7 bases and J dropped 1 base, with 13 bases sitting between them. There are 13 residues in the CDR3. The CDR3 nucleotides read TGCAGCGCTCGGGGCGGGGCCCAAGAGACCCAGTACTTC. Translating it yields CSARGGAQETQYF.

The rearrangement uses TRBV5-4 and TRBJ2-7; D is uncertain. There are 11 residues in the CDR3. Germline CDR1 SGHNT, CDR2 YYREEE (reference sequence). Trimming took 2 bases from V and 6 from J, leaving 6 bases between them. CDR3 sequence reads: CASSFGLEQYF. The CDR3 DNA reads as TGTGCCAGCAGCTTTGGTCTCGAGCAGTACTTC.

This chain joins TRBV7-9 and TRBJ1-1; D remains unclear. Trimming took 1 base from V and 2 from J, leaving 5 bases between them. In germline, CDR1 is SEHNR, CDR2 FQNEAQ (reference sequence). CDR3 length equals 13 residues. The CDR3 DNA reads TGTGCCAGCAGCTTAGTGGATAACACTGAAGCTTTCTTT. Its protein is CASSLVDNTEAFF.

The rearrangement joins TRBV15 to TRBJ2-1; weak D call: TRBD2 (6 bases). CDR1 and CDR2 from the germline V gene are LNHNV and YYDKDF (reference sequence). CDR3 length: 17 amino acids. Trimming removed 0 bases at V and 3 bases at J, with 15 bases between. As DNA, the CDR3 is TGTGCCACCAGCAGAGATCTATGGGGGGACCGCTACAATGAGCAGTTCTTC. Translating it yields CATSRDLWGDRYNEQFF.

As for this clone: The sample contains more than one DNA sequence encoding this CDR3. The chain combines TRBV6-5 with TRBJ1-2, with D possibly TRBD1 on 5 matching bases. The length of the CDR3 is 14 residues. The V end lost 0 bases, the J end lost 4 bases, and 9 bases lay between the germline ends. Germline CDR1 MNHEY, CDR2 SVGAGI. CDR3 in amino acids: CASSYSPGSYGYTF. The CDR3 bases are TGTGCCAGCAGTTACTCCCCAGGGAGCTATGGCTACACCTTC.

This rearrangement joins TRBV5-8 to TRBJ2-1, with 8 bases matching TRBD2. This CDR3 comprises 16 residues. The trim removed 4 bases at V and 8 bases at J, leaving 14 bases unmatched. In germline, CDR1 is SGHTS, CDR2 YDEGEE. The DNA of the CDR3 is TGTGCCAGCAGCCCGGCCCGGGGGGGGGTTTTCGATGAGCAGTTCTTC. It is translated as CASSPARGGVFDEQFF.

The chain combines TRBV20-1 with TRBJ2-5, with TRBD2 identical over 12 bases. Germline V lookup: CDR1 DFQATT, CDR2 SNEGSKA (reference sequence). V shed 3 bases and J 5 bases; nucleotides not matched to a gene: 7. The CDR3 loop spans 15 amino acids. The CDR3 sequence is CSASLPSGGAETQYF. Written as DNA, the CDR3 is TGCAGTGCTAGTCTCCCTAGCGGGGGGGCGGAGACCCAGTACTTC.

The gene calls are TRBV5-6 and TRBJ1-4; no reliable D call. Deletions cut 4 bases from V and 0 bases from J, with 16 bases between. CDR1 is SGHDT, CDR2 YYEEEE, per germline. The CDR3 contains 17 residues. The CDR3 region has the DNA TGTGCCAGCAGCCAGGACCCGCCTGGCTCAACTAATGAAAAACTGTTTTTT. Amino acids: CASSQDPPGSTNEKLFF.

The CDR3 here is CASSLGTGGLDTQYF. The CDR3 DNA reads as TGTGCCAGCAGCTTAGGGACAGGGGGCTTAGATACGCAGTATTTT. The chain is built from TRBV11-3 and TRBJ2-3; TRBD1 matches at 11 bases. V lost 1 base, J lost 5 bases, and 2 bases stayed unmatched. Looked up from germline, CDR1 is SGHNT and CDR2 is YENEEA. CDR3 length equals 15 residues.

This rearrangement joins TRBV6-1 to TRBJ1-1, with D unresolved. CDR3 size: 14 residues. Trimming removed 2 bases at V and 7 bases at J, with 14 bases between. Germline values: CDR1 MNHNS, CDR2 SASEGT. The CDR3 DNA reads TGTGCCAGCAGTGAAAAGCCCCGGACTCTTGAAGCTTTCTTT. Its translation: CASSEKPRTLEAFF.

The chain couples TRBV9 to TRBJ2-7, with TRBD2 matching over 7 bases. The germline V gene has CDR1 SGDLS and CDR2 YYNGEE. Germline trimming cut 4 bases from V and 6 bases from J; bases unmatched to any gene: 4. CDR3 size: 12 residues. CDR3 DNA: TGTGCCAGCAGCACCCCGGGGGGCGAGCAGTACTTC. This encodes CASSTPGGEQYF.

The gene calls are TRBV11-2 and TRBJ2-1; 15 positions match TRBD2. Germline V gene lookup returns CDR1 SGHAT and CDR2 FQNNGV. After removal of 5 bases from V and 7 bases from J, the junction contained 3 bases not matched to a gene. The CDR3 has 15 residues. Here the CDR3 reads CASSPGLAGGNEQFF. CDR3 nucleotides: TGTGCCAGCAGCCCCGGACTAGCGGGGGGGAATGAGCAGTTCTTC. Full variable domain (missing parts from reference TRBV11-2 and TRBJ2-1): EAGVAQSPRYKIIEKRQSVAFWCNPISGHATLYWYQQILGQGPKLLIQFQNNGVVDDSQLPKDRFSAERLKGVDSTLKIQPAKLEDSAVYLCASSPGLAGGNEQFFGPGTRLTVL.

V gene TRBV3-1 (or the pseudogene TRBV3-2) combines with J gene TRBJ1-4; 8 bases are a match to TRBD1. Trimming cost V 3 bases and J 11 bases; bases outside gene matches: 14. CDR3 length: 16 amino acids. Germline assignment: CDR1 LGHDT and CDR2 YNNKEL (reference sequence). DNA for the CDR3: TGTGCCAGCAGCCACCCTTCCGGGACAGGTGATTTGAAACTGTTTTTT. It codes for CASSHPSGTGDLKLFF.

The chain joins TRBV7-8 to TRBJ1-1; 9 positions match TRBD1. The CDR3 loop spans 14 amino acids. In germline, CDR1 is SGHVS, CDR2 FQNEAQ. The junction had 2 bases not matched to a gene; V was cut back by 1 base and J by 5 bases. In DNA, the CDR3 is TGTGCCAGCAGCTTAGGGACAGGGGTTACTGAAGCTTTCTTT. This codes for CASSLGTGVTEAFF.

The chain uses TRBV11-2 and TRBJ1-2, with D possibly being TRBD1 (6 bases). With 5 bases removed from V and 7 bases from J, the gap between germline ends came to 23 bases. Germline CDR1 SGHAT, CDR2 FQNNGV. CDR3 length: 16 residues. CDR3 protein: CASSHSAKEGGSGYTF. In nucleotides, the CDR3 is TGTGCCAGCAGCCACTCAGCTAAGGAGGGGGGTAGTGGCTACACCTTC.